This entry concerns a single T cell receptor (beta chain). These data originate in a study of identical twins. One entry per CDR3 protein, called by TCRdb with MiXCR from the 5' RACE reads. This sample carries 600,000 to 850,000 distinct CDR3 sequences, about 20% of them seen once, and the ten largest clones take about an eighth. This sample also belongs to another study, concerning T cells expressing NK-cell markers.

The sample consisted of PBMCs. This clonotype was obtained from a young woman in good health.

The CDR3 loop is CSARDSQGGEAFF. CDR3 in DNA: TGCAGTGCTAGAGATTCACAGGGAGGTGAAGCTTTCTTT. The V call is TRBV20-1, the J call TRBJ1-1; TRBD1 is a possible D gene (6 bases). The germline V and J ends were trimmed by 0 bases and 7 bases, with 12 bases remaining between them. CDR3 length: 13 amino acids. CDR1 and CDR2 (germline): DFQATT, SNEGSKA (reference sequence).